The rows below give T cell receptor beta chains drawn from one sample of a study of esophageal squamous cell carcinoma under preoperative chemotherapy. TCRdb itself ran the PCR reads through MiXCR, one entry per CDR3 protein. Here the sample spans roughly 30,000 distinct CDR3 sequences, around 50% being singletons. The specimen was obtained from a patient given preoperative chemotherapy. Every receptor here comes from a human donor with esophageal squamous cell carcinoma. The donor label of this sample is uncertain. Both conserved end residues are part of each CDR3. The D gene is left open where the match is weak. Clone size appears in some rows only: once, few, many, or a class for an expanded clone.

CDR3 length	D gene	V gene	clone size	J gene	CDR3 DNA	CDR3 protein
18	TRBD1	TRBV7-2	-	TRBJ2-6	TGTGCCAGCAGCTTAGGGGACAGTGGACCCCCTTGCTCCTACGTCCAGTCCTTC	CASSLGDSGPPCSYVQSF
17	TRBD1	TRBV6-2/TRBV6-3	-	TRBJ2-3	TGTGCCAGCAGTTACTGGTATGGGGACAGGGACACAGAGACGCAGTATTTT	CASSYWYGDRDTETQYF
14	TRBD2	TRBV7-2	-	TRBJ2-4	TGTGCGGGGCGCGGGGGTCGAGCCAAAAACATTCAGTACTTC	CAGRGGRAKNIQYF
15	-	TRBV11-3	many	TRBJ2-2	TGTGCCAGCAGCTTCGGTCCAGCGAACACCGGGGAGCTGTTTTTT	CASSFGPANTGELFF
14	-	TRBV10-3	-	TRBJ2-7	TGTGCGGGGAGTGGGGTGGGCGACCCAGATACGCAGTACTTC	CAGSGVGDPDTQYF
16	TRBD1	TRBV12-3/TRBV12-4	many	TRBJ1-4	TGTGCCAGCAGTTTGCTGGGACAGGGCGTCTACGAAAAACTGTTTTTT	CASSLLGQGVYEKLFF
15	-	TRBV6-5	-	TRBJ2-5	TGTGCCAGCAGTTACTCGACGGCCACAGAAGAGACCCAGTACTTC	CASSYSTATEETQYF
16	-	TRBV7-2	once	TRBJ2-5	TGTGCCAGCAGCTTCTCCGGGGGCCGTTCCGCCGACACCCAGTACTTC	CASSFSGGRSADTQYF
16	TRBD1	TRBV6-5	many	TRBJ1-6	TGTGCCAGCAGTTACGACAGGGAGATATACTTTTCACCCCTCCACTTT	CASSYDREIYFSPLHF
17	TRBD2	TRBV6-1	few	TRBJ2-2	TGTGCCAGCACCAGAAAGGGGACTAGCGAGAACACCGGGGAGCTGTTTTTT	CASTRKGTSENTGELFF
15	-	TRBV27	many	TRBJ2-5	TGTGCCAGCAGTCGAGGGGGGGCTAACCAAGAGACCCAGTACTTC	CASSRGGANQETQYF
15	-	TRBV10-2	many	TRBJ2-7	TGCGCCAGCAGTGATGTACAGGAGATATCCTACGAGCAGTACTTC	CASSDVQEISYEQYF
15	TRBD2	TRBV10-2	-	TRBJ2-7	TGCGCCAGCGGTGACGGGGGGGTGGGCCCAGATACGCAGTACTTC	CASGDGGVGPDTQYF
15	-	TRBV11-3	medium-sized	TRBJ2-5	TGTGCCAGCAGCTTATCTAGGAACCAGGTCAATGAGCAGTACTTC	CASSLSRNQVNEQYF
17	TRBD1	TRBV11-3	-	TRBJ2-3	TGTGCCAGCAGCGTGGAGGCCGGGACAGGGGACCTAGAGACGCAGTATTTC	CASSVEAGTGDLETQYF
18	-	TRBV11-3	-	TRBJ1-1	TGTGCCAGCAGCGTAGACCCCCGGGACGGTCATGAAGGCACTGAAGCTTTCTTT	CASSVDPRDGHEGTEAFF
17	TRBD2	TRBV7-3	-	TRBJ2-3	TGTGCCAGCTGCGTCAGACTGGGGCGGGGGGACCAAGATACCCAGTATTTT	CASCVRLGRGDQDTQYF
13	-	TRBV10-3	few	TRBJ2-1	TGTGCCATCCTAAAAAGGGGCATACCACTTCAGTTCTTC	CAILKRGIPLQFF
18	TRBD1	TRBV7-2	-	TRBJ2-6	TGTGCCAGCAGCTTAGGGGACAGTGGACGCCCTGGCGCCTACGAGCTGTATTTC	CASSLGDSGRPGAYELYF
11	-	TRBV6-2/TRBV6-3	many	TRBJ2-7	TGTGCCAGCAGGACCGACAGAGAGCAGTACTTC	CASRTDREQYF
19	-	TRBV7-3	many	TRBJ2-1	TGTGCCAGCATCCCAGGGGGACTAGGTGGAGTTTGCTCCTACAATGAGCAGTTCTTC	CASIPGGLGGVCSYNEQFF
12	-	TRBV7-8	-	TRBJ2-2	TGTGCCAGCAGCTTGGAAGCTGAGGAGCTGTTTTTC	CASSLEAEELFF
17	TRBD2	TRBV7-2	medium-sized	TRBJ2-1	TGTGCCAGCAGCCGTGACCCTGTAGCGGGGGGGCAAAATGAGCAGTTCTTC	CASSRDPVAGGQNEQFF
13	-	TRBV7-9	many	TRBJ2-2	TGTGCCAGCAGCTTAGCGAGCACCGGGGAGCTGTTTTTT	CASSLASTGELFF
15	-	TRBV3-1	few	TRBJ2-6	TGTGCCAGCAGCCTAAGGGCGGCTGGGGCCAACGTCCTGACTTTC	CASSLRAAGANVLTF
13	-	TRBV6-1	-	TRBJ2-7	TGTGCCAGCAGCCGGACAGACTTGTGGGAGCAGTACTTC	CASSRTDLWEQYF
15	-	TRBV6-5	many	TRBJ1-2	TGTGCCAGCAGTTACTCCCCCGGACAGATGTATGGCTACACCTTC	CASSYSPGQMYGYTF
15	-	TRBV24-1	few	TRBJ2-4	TGTGCCACCAGTGGTATCGGGCGTGACCAAAACATCCAGTACTTC	CATSGIGRDQNIQYF
17	-	TRBV11-3	-	TRBJ2-3	TGTGCCAGCAGCCGCGAAGCGGGGCCGGGGGCCGTAGATACTCAGTATTTT	CASSREAGPGAVDTQYF
18	TRBD2	TRBV11-2	-	TRBJ2-4	TGTGCCAGCAGCTTTGGAGTTTCTCTAGCGGGGGCCAAAAACATTCAGTACTTC	CASSFGVSLAGAKNIQYF
16	TRBD2	TRBV7-8	-	TRBJ2-3	TGTGCCAGCAGCAACCCGGGGGGGGGGCCCAATAATACTCAGTACTTT	CASSNPGGGPNNTQYF
16	-	TRBV6-1	-	TRBJ2-5	TGTGCCAGCAGTGGCAACGGGGGCCGCGGGGAAGAGACCCAGTACTTC	CASSGNGGRGEETQYF
14	TRBD1	TRBV7-2	many	TRBJ1-4	TGTGCCAGCAGCTCGACAGGGTACAGCGAAAAACTGTTTTTT	CASSSTGYSEKLFF
12	-	TRBV7-9	-	TRBJ2-5	TGTGCCAGCAGCTCTGAGGGGGACACCCTGTACTTC	CASSSEGDTLYF
16	TRBD2	TRBV11-1	medium-sized	TRBJ2-7	TGTGCCAGCAGCAGTAGCGGGGGAGCCGCGTCCTACGAGCAGTACTTC	CASSSSGGAASYEQYF
14	-	TRBV7-2	-	TRBJ2-3	TGTGCGGGCAGCTGGGCCAGTAGCCTAGATACGCAGTATTTT	CAGSWASSLDTQYF
13	-	TRBV7-3	many	TRBJ2-7	TGTGCCAGCAGCTTTGGCGGGACCTACGAGCAGTACTTC	CASSFGGTYEQYF
16	TRBD1	TRBV5-4	few	TRBJ2-1	TGTGCCAGCCGGACAGGGGGCACCGAGAGTAACAATGAGCAGTTCTTC	CASRTGGTESNNEQFF
18	TRBD2	TRBV4-1	-	TRBJ2-3	TGCGCCAGCAGCCTGACTAGCGGGGGGGGAAGTCCCACAGATACGCAGTATTTT	CASSLTSGGGSPTDTQYF
20	-	TRBV11-2	-	TRBJ2-1	TGTGCCAGCAGCTTAGTAATTAGGAGCCAAGGGTTCCGCCCCTACAATGAGCAGTTCTTC	CASSLVIRSQGFRPYNEQFF
16	TRBD2	TRBV6-1	-	TRBJ2-5	TGTGCCAGCAGGCGCAAGCCGGGGGGAGCTTACAATGAGCAGTACTTC	CASRRKPGGAYNEQYF
13	-	TRBV7-3	many	TRBJ2-5	TGTGCCAGCAGCTCCGGGGCCGGGGAGACCCAGTACTTC	CASSSGAGETQYF
17	-	TRBV7-2	-	TRBJ2-2	TGTGCCAGCAGCTTGGGGGCCGGGACCCTGAGATCCGAGGAGCTGTATTTT	CASSLGAGTLRSEELYF
14	-	TRBV7-2	-	TRBJ2-3	TGTGCGGGCAGCGGGCGCCGGAGCCAAGATACCCAGTATTTC	CAGSGRRSQDTQYF
14	-	TRBV6-1	-	TRBJ2-3	TGTGCGGGCAGTCGGGGCCTAGCCGTCGATACGCAGTATTTT	CAGSRGLAVDTQYF
17	TRBD1	TRBV6-5	few	TRBJ2-5	TGTGCCAGCAGTTACCCAAGGGGACAGGGAGATGGCAATGAGCAGTACTTC	CASSYPRGQGDGNEQYF
12	-	TRBV6-1	many	TRBJ2-3	TGTGCCAGCGTCGACCTCACAGATACGCAGTATTTT	CASVDLTDTQYF
17	TRBD2	TRBV6-5	few	TRBJ2-3	TGTGCCAGCAGTTACTCGGTCATAGCGGGGGCACCAGATACGCAGTATTTT	CASSYSVIAGAPDTQYF
14	-	TRBV7-9	-	TRBJ2-2	TGTGCCAGCAGCTTAGTGGGGTACGGCGGGGAGCTGTTTTTT	CASSLVGYGGELFF
14	-	TRBV7-8	-	TRBJ2-5	TGTGCCAGCAGCTTAGAGGCGTACCAAGAGACCCAGTACTTC	CASSLEAYQETQYF